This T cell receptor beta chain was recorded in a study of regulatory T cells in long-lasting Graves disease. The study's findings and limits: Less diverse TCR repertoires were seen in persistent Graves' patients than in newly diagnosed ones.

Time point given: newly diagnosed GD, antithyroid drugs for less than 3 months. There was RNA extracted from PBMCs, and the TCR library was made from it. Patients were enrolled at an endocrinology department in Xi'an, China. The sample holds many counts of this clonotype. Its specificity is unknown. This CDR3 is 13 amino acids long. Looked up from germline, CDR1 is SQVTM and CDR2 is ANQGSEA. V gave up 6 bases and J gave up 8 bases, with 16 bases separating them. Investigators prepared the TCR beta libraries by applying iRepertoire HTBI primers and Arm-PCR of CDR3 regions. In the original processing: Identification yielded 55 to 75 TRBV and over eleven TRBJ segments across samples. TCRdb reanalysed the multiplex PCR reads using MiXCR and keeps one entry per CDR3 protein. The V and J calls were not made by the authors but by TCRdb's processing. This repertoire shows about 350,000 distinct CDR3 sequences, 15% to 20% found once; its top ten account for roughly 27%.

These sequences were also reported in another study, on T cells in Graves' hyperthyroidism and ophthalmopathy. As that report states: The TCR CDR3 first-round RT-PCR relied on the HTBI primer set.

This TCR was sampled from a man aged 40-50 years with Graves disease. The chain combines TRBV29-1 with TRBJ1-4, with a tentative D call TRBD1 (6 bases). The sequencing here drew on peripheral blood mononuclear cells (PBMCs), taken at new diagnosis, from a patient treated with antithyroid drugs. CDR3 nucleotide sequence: TGCAGCGTCGGCGGGGGGGCACAGGAAAAACTGTTTTTT. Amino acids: CSVGGGAQEKLFF.